The 27 T cell receptor beta chains in this list originate from one sample, sequenced in a study of Ad26.COV2.S vaccination and SARS-CoV-2 variants. The method was immunoSEQ multiplex PCR; TCRdb's version includes in-frame clones alone and lacks a portion of them. Of 350,000 to 500,000 clones in the sample, about nine tenths are singletons; the top ten hold 10% to 15%. Treatment of the sample: roughly 19 received Ad26.COV2.S at low or high dose, single or two shots; roughly five received placebo; per-sample allocation not given. Day 63 after the first vaccine or placebo injection was the time point for sampling. The sequences come from peripheral blood, collected in a trial of Ad26.COV2.S vaccine versus placebo. These receptors came from a person aged 18-65 years who received the Ad26.COV2.S COVID-19 vaccine or a placebo.

The chain couples TRBV7-2 to TRBJ2-3, with D perhaps matching TRBD2 (5 bases). Germline V gene lookup returns CDR1 SGHTA and CDR2 FQGNSA. There are 16 residues in the CDR3. V was clipped by 4 bases and J by 0 bases, with 14 bases between them. The CDR3 nucleotides are TGTGCCAGCAGCTCCCGATGGAGCGGAAGCACAGATACGCAGTATTTT. Translated, it gives CASSSRWSGSTDTQYF.

V and J are TRBV19 and TRBJ2-2; no definite D call. Germline CDR1 LNHDA, CDR2 SQIVND (reference sequence). Trimming cost V 6 bases and J 6 bases, with 11 bases left between them. The CDR3 runs 13 residues. Written as DNA, the CDR3 is TGTGCCAGTAGCAAAGAGCCCCCCGGGGAGCTGTTTTTT. Protein: CASSKEPPGELFF. Complete variable domain (other parts from reference TRBV19 and TRBJ2-2): DGGITQSPKYLFRKEGQNVTLSCEQNLNHDAMYWYRQDPGQGLRLIYYSQIVNDFQKGDIAEGYSVSREKKESFPLTVTSAQKNPTAFYLCASSKEPPGELFFGEGSRLTVL.

This rearrangement joins TRBV6-6 to TRBJ1-1, with TRBD1 as a possible D gene (6 bases). CDR3 length equals 16 residues. With 5 bases removed from V and 0 bases from J, the gap between germline ends came to 16 bases. The germline V gene encodes CDR1 MNHNY and CDR2 SVGAGI (reference sequence). The CDR3 spells CASSTPGHQLNTEAFF. CDR3 nucleotides: TGTGCCAGCAGTACACCGGGACACCAGTTGAACACTGAAGCTTTCTTT.

The genes are TRBV19 and TRBJ2-5; 9 bases are shared with TRBD1. This CDR3 comprises 14 residues. Germline lookup yields CDR1 LNHDA and CDR2 SQIVND (reference sequence). V trimming: 1 base; J trimming: 3 bases; junction bases outside the gene matches: 0. The CDR3 nucleotides read TGTGCCAGTAGTATAGGGGACAGGGAAGAGACCCAGTACTTC. Translated: CASSIGDREETQYF.

The gene calls are TRBV27 and TRBJ2-4; D is unclear. The CDR3 has 15 residues. Germline CDR1 is MNHEY and CDR2 is SMNVEV (reference sequence). Trimming left V 5 bases short and J 0 bases short, with 11 bases between. The CDR3 region has the DNA TGTGCCAGCAGTCCCAAGCATCTAGCCAAAAACATTCAGTACTTC. Its protein is CASSPKHLAKNIQYF.

V is TRBV5-1 and J is TRBJ2-6; D assignment may be TRBD1 or TRBD2 (6 bases each). CDR1 is SGHRS and CDR2 is YFSETQ in the germline V gene. The CDR3 contains 17 residues. The ends were cut back, 1 base at V and 3 bases at J, with 14 bases in the middle. CDR3 protein: CASSLLGGAVGANVLTF. Written as DNA, the CDR3 is TGCGCCAGCAGCTTGTTGGGGGGCGCAGTTGGGGCCAACGTCCTGACTTTC.

The V and J genes are TRBV5-4 and TRBJ2-1; D uncertain. This CDR3 has 12 residues. The V and J ends lost 0 bases and 11 bases respectively, with 9 bases between them. The germline gives CDR1 SGHNT, CDR2 YYREEE (reference sequence). The CDR3 region has the DNA TGTGCCAGCAGCTTGGACTCGACTCAGCAGTTCTTC. Amino acid sequence: CASSLDSTQQFF.

This chain connects TRBV7-9 to TRBJ2-5, with 9 positions matching TRBD2. The J segment lost 1 base and the V segment lost 5 bases, leaving 5 bases of the junction unmatched. CDR1 and CDR2 from the germline V gene are SEHNR and FQNEAQ (reference sequence). This CDR3 spans 15 amino acids. The CDR3 loop reads CASSELAGPQETQYF. The DNA of the CDR3 is TGTGCCAGCAGCGAACTAGCGGGCCCCCAAGAGACCCAGTACTTC.

The DNA for the CDR3 is TGTGCCAGCAGTTTTGCCGCGGCCGGGACAGGGTACTTC. It is translated as CASSFAAAGTGYF. This chain joins TRBV28 and TRBJ2-4; TRBD1 aligns across 8 bases. The CDR3 is 13 amino acids. Germline loops: CDR1 MDHEN, CDR2 SYDVKM. Trimming cost V 3 bases and J 15 bases; bases outside gene matches: 10. The entire variable domain, with the rest obtained from reference TRBV28 and TRBJ2-4, is as follows: DVKVTQSSRYLVKRTGEKVFLECVQDMDHENMFWYRQDPGLGLRLIYFSYDVKMKEKGDIPEGYSVSREKKERFSLILESASTNQTSMYLCASSFAAAGTGYFGAGTRLSVL.

The chain recombines TRBV24-1 with TRBJ2-3, with TRBD2 matching over 9 bases. The CDR3 is made up of 17 amino acids. The V and J ends lost 4 bases and 10 bases, in that order; junction bases with no gene match: 17. Germline V gene data show CDR1 as KGHDR and CDR2 as SFDVKD. CDR3 bases: TGTGCCACCAGTGACCGTGTTACTAGCGGGCCCAAGCCATCGCAGTATTTT. This encodes CATSDRVTSGPKPSQYF.

The chain links TRBV3-1 (or the pseudogene TRBV3-2) to TRBJ1-3; D is undetermined. Germline CDR1 is LGHDT and CDR2 is YNNKEL (reference sequence). The CDR3 runs 14 residues. V was trimmed by 4 bases and J by 0 bases, leaving 7 bases between them. CDR3 loop: CASSPANSGNTIYF. Written as DNA, the CDR3 is TGTGCCAGCAGCCCAGCCAACTCTGGAAACACCATATATTTT.

The chain is built from TRBV10-3 and TRBJ1-5; D unresolved. The CDR3 runs 12 residues. Germline CDR1 ENHRY, CDR2 SYGVKD. V was clipped by 10 bases and J by 7 bases, with 14 bases between them. CDR3 bases: TGTGCCACCGGGGTCTTCGGACAGCCCCAGCATTTT. Translation: CATGVFGQPQHF.

J is TRBJ1-6 and V is TRBV9; D is possibly TRBD1 (5 bases). V dropped 4 bases and J dropped 5 bases, with 10 bases sitting between them. Per germline, CDR1 SGDLS and CDR2 YYNGEE. The CDR3 spans 14 residues. CDR3 nucleotide sequence: TGTGCCAGCAGCCCAGGGCTTCATAATTCACCCCTCCACTTT. This gives the protein CASSPGLHNSPLHF. Together with reference TRBV9 and TRBJ1-6, the CDR3 gives the full variable domain: DSGVTQTPKHLITATGQRVTLRCSPRSGDLSVYWYQQSLDQGLQFLIQYYNGEERAKGNILERFSAQQFPDLHSELNLSSLELGDSALYFCASSPGLHNSPLHFGNGTRLTVT.

This chain connects TRBV5-6 to TRBJ1-1; perhaps TRBD1 as D (5 bases). The CDR3 is made up of 13 amino acids. Germline V gives CDR1 SGHDT, CDR2 YYEEEE. The V gene lost 4 bases and the J gene lost 10 bases, with 17 bases spanning the gap. Written as DNA, the CDR3 is TGTGCCAGCAGCCAAGGGGTAATGGGGGGAGCTTTCTTT. Translating gives CASSQGVMGGAFF.

The chain combines TRBV5-4 with TRBJ2-5; no firm D call. The V end was cut by 7 bases, the J end by 1 base, with 11 bases between. The CDR3 has 13 residues. Germline CDR1 SGHNT, CDR2 YYREEE (reference sequence). In nucleotides, the CDR3 is TGTGCCAGCGGGAAGGAATCCCAAGAGACCCAGTACTTC. It is translated as CASGKESQETQYF.

The chain is built from TRBV7-9 and TRBJ1-1; D unresolved. Germline V gene data show CDR1 as SEHNR and CDR2 as FQNEAQ (reference sequence). V lost 3 bases to trimming and J lost 5 bases, with 4 bases between them. The CDR3 totals 11 residues. In DNA, the CDR3 is TGTGCCAGCAGCTTTTTGACTGAAGCTTTCTTT. Translation gives CASSFLTEAFF. The full variable domain, with the rest looked up from reference TRBV7-9 and TRBJ1-1, is DTGVSQNPRHKITKRGQNVTFRCDPISEHNRLYWYRQTLGQGPEFLTYFQNEAQLEKSRLLSDRFSAERPKGSFSTLEIQRTEQGDSAMYLCASSFLTEAFFGQGTRLTVV.

This chain uses TRBV19 with TRBJ2-7, with unresolved D. Per the germline V gene, CDR1 is LNHDA and CDR2 is SQIVND (reference sequence). The CDR3 has 12 amino acids. The V and J ends lost 3 bases and 5 bases respectively, with 8 bases between them. CDR3 sequence: CASSIGGDEQYF. The CDR3 DNA is TGTGCCAGTAGTATTGGCGGCGACGAGCAGTACTTC. Full variable domain (remainder filled in from reference TRBV19 and TRBJ2-7): DGGITQSPKYLFRKEGQNVTLSCEQNLNHDAMYWYRQDPGQGLRLIYYSQIVNDFQKGDIAEGYSVSREKKESFPLTVTSAQKNPTAFYLCASSIGGDEQYFGPGTRLTVT.

This sequence joins TRBV19 and TRBJ2-1; TRBD2 agrees at 14 bases. Trimming at V came to 11 bases and at J to 6 bases, leaving 3 bases not matched to a gene. Germline assignment: CDR1 LNHDA and CDR2 SQIVND (reference sequence). The CDR3 is 13 amino acids. The CDR3 region is CAAGTSGSNEQFF. For the CDR3, the DNA is TGTGCCGCCGGGACTAGCGGGAGCAATGAGCAGTTCTTC.

The J gene is TRBJ2-7, the V gene TRBV7-6; perhaps TRBD1 as D (6 bases). The V end lost 0 bases, the J end lost 6 bases, and 18 bases lay between the germline ends. Germline loops: CDR1 SGHVS, CDR2 FNYEAQ. The CDR3 consists of 16 residues. The CDR3 here is CASSLAPGTQAGEQYF. The CDR3 DNA reads TGTGCCAGCAGCTTAGCCCCCGGGACACAGGCTGGCGAGCAGTACTTC.

V gene TRBV3-1 (or the pseudogene TRBV3-2) combines with J gene TRBJ2-1; 7 nucleotides line up with TRBD2. Germline values: CDR1 LGHDT, CDR2 YNNKEL (reference sequence). V was clipped by 1 base and J by 4 bases; unmatched bases: 7. The CDR3 runs to 16 residues. The CDR3 bases are TGTGCCAGCAGCCAAGTGTCGGGAGGACGATACAATGAGCAGTTCTTC. Its translation: CASSQVSGGRYNEQFF.

The CDR3 region has the DNA TGTGCCAGCAGCTTTGGAAGATTCGGTGAAGCTTTCTTT. Its protein product is CASSFGRFGEAFF. V and J are TRBV12-1 and TRBJ1-1. TRBV12-1 is marked as a pseudogene. This CDR3 is built from 13 residues.

The gene calls are TRBV30 and TRBJ2-7; tentatively, D is TRBD2 (5 bases). Germline loops: CDR1 GTSNPN, CDR2 SVGIG (reference sequence). This CDR3 comprises 12 residues. Trimming stripped 3 bases from V and 3 bases from J, with 9 bases between. The CDR3 region is CAWREASYEQYF. CDR3 coding DNA: TGTGCCTGGAGGGAGGCCAGCTACGAGCAGTACTTC.

The chain couples TRBV6-2 or TRBV6-3 to TRBJ2-6; D remains unclear. This CDR3 has 14 residues. Trimming left V 4 bases short and J 1 base short, with 5 bases between. CDR1 is MNHEY, CDR2 SVGEGT, per germline. For the CDR3, the DNA is TGTGCCAGCAGTTTTACATCTGGGGCCAACGTCCTGACTTTC. This sequence encodes CASSFTSGANVLTF.

The chain carries TRBV6-5 and TRBJ2-2, with 7 bases that match TRBD2. CDR1 is MNHEY, CDR2 SVGAGI, per germline. Trimming at V came to 7 bases and at J to 1 base, leaving 6 bases not matched to a gene. This CDR3 has 15 amino acids. In nucleotides, the CDR3 is TGTGCCAGCACCCGGGGAGGGATGAACACCGGGGAGCTGTTTTTT. The encoded protein is CASTRGGMNTGELFF.

CDR3 nucleotide sequence: TGCAGCGTTGGATGGACAGTTACTAGCACAGATACGCAGTATTTT. Translated: CSVGWTVTSTDTQYF. The V and J genes are TRBV29-1 and TRBJ2-3; possible D gene TRBD1, 6 bases. Germline V gene data show CDR1 as SQVTM and CDR2 as ANQGSEA. The V end lost 4 bases, the J end lost 0 bases, and 14 bases lay between the germline ends. This CDR3 region has 15 residues.

The chain recombines TRBV24-1 with TRBJ2-2, with 7 bases that match TRBD1. Germline V gene sequence: CDR1 KGHDR, CDR2 SFDVKD. V trimming: 4 bases; J trimming: 5 bases; junction bases outside the gene matches: 15. The CDR3 loop spans 18 amino acids. CDR3 amino acids: CATSDPASGTAITGELFF. In DNA form, the CDR3 reads TGTGCCACCAGTGACCCGGCCTCCGGGACAGCTATTACCGGGGAGCTGTTTTTT.

The chain links TRBV25-1 to TRBJ1-1; D is undetermined. Trimming removed 8 bases at V and 2 bases at J, with 12 bases between. This CDR3 has 13 residues. Per the germline V gene, CDR1 is MGHDK and CDR2 is SYGVNS. The CDR3 bases are TGTGCCAGCCACGGTTCCTTAAACACTGAAGCTTTCTTT. This codes for CASHGSLNTEAFF.